The 15 T cell receptor beta chains below all came from one sample that was sequenced in a study of cytomegalovirus exposure and HLA in healthy donors. The PCR was carried out with 60 Vbeta primers and 13 Jbeta primers. The repertoire was sequenced with immunoSEQ multiplex PCR; TCRdb's copy has only in-frame clones and lacks some. Of 150,000 to 200,000 clones listed, about 80% are singletons. The sequenced material came from PBMCs. Source of these receptors: a man younger than 45 in good health and CMV-seronegative.

V gene TRBV19 combines with J gene TRBJ2-2, with 9 bases matching TRBD1. The CDR3 has 16 amino acids. The germline V gene encodes CDR1 LNHDA and CDR2 SQIVND (reference sequence). Losses at the gene ends were 1 base for V and 6 bases for J; bases not matched to a gene: 6. DNA of the CDR3: TGTGCCAGTAGTATAGCGACTGGGACAGGGCCCGGGGAGCTGTTTTTT. Translating gives CASSIATGTGPGELFF.

This chain uses TRBV10-2 with TRBJ1-5, with 7 bases lining up with TRBD1. CDR3 length: 16 amino acids. The germline CDR1 and CDR2 sequences are WSHSY and SAAADI. The V segment lost 5 bases and the J segment 1 base; nucleotides outside the gene matches: 8. CDR3 sequence reads: CASSSQGWESNQPQHF. The DNA for the CDR3 is TGCGCCAGCAGTTCACAGGGGTGGGAAAGCAATCAGCCCCAGCATTTT.

V and J are TRBV10-1 and TRBJ2-3; 12 positions agree with TRBD2. CDR1 is WNHNN, CDR2 SYGVQD, per germline (reference sequence). Trimming removed 0 bases from V and 3 bases from J; junction bases left unmatched: 4. There are 17 residues in the CDR3. The CDR3 spells CASSESTSGSITDTQYF. CDR3 DNA sequence: TGCGCCAGCAGTGAGTCGACTAGCGGGAGTATAACAGATACGCAGTATTTT.

The V call is TRBV7-8, the J call TRBJ2-7; D possibly corresponds to TRBD2 (6 bases). V shed 5 bases and J shed 4 bases, with 18 bases lying between them. CDR1 and CDR2 from the germline V gene are SGHVS and FQNEAQ. The CDR3 has 15 amino acids. The CDR3 spells CASSPRAGSFYEQYF. The CDR3 DNA reads as TGTGCCAGCAGCCCTCGGGCGGGGTCCTTTTACGAGCAGTACTTC.

The chain uses TRBV28 and TRBJ1-2, with D possibly matching TRBD1 (5 bases). CDR3 length: 13 residues. Trimming stripped 7 bases from V and 6 bases from J, with 15 bases between. CDR1 and CDR2 (germline): MDHEN, SYDVKM. CDR3 region: CASTAWQGNGYTF. The CDR3 nucleotides read TGTGCCAGCACCGCGTGGCAGGGAAATGGCTACACCTTC.

The rearrangement uses TRBV27 and TRBJ2-7; 7 nucleotides match TRBD2. Per germline, CDR1 MNHEY and CDR2 SMNVEV (reference sequence). The CDR3 consists of 13 residues. V dropped 10 bases and J dropped 11; count of bases not matched to a gene: 17. The CDR3 is CATTPFVAGKEYF. The CDR3 DNA reads TGTGCCACAACCCCTTTCGTAGCGGGTAAGGAGTACTTC.

The genes are TRBV30 and TRBJ1-3, with 8 bases identical to TRBD1. Germline V gene sequence: CDR1 GTSNPN, CDR2 SVGIG (reference sequence). This CDR3 comprises 14 residues. Trimming cost V 5 bases and J 0 bases; bases outside gene matches: 3. The chain's CDR3 is CAWGQGGSGNTIYF. The CDR3, as DNA: TGTGCCTGGGGACAGGGAGGCTCTGGAAACACCATATATTTT. The full variable domain, rest sourced from reference TRBV30 and TRBJ1-3, is SQTIHQWPATLVQPVGSPLSLECTVEGTSNPNLYWYRQAAGRGLQLLFYSVGIGQISSEVPQNLSASRPQDRQFILSSKKLLLSDSGFYLCAWGQGGSGNTIYFGEGSWLTVV.

CDR3 in DNA: TGTGCCAGCAGCCAAGAACCAGGACTATCCTACGAGCAGTACTTC. Its translation is CASSQEPGLSYEQYF. The chain carries TRBV14 and TRBJ2-7; weak D call: TRBD2 (6 bases). V shed 0 bases and J shed 1 base, with 10 bases lying between them. From germline, CDR1 is SGHDN and CDR2 FVKESK. The CDR3 has 15 amino acids.

This clone has just one count. The V and J genes are TRBV18 and TRBJ2-1; no clear D. The germline V gene has CDR1 KGHSH and CDR2 LQKENI. This CDR3 contains 15 residues. V shed 8 bases and J shed 0 bases, with 14 bases lying between them. In DNA form, the CDR3 reads TGTGCCAGCGCTTACACCCGCCTCTCCTACAATGAGCAGTTCTTC. It specifies CASAYTRLSYNEQFF.

As concerns this clone: The same CDR3 also results from other DNA sequences found in this sample. Here the CDR3 DNA reads TGTGCCAGCTCACCAGGGACAGGGAATCAGCCCCAGCATTTT. This translates into CASSPGTGNQPQHF. The V gene is TRBV18, the J gene TRBJ1-5; 9 nucleotides agree with TRBD1. The CDR3 extends over 14 amino acids. The germline gives CDR1 KGHSH, CDR2 LQKENI. V trimming: 2 bases; J trimming: 4 bases; junction bases outside the gene matches: 0.

The chain employs TRBV15 and TRBJ1-1, with D tentatively TRBD1 (6 bases). This CDR3 spans 14 amino acids. CDR1 LNHNV and CDR2 YYDKDF come from the germline V gene (reference sequence). Trimming removed 0 bases at V and 8 bases at J, with 13 bases between. CDR3 protein: CATSRDTDSEEAFF. CDR3 DNA: TGTGCCACCAGCAGAGATACGGACAGTGAAGAAGCTTTCTTT.

About this clone itself: The junction departs from germline at one end; a sequencing error may be responsible. The genes are TRBV13 and TRBJ2-3, with 8 bases matching TRBD2. Germline V gives CDR1 PRHDT, CDR2 FYEKMQ (reference sequence). CDR3 length: 16 residues. CDR3 protein: CASSIGTSGRTDTQYF. For the CDR3, the DNA is TGTGCCAGCAGCATAGGGACTAGTGGTCGCACAGATACGCAGTATTTT. The full variable domain, in which reference TRBV13 and TRBJ2-3 provide the parts outside the CDR3, is AAGVIQSPRHLIKEKRETATLKCYPIPRHDTVYWYQQGPGQDPQFLISFYEKMQSDKGSIPDRFSAQQFSDYHSELNMSSLELGDSALYFCASSIGTSGRTDTQYFGPGTRLTVL.

J is TRBJ1-5 and V is TRBV7-9; D unclear. There are 12 residues in the CDR3. V was pared by 4 bases and J by 7 bases, with 8 bases between. Germline-derived CDR1 and CDR2 are SEHNR and FQNEAQ (reference sequence). The CDR3 DNA sequence: TGTGCCAGCAGCTCGTTGGGCCAGCCCCAGCATTTT. This encodes CASSSLGQPQHF. Together with reference TRBV7-9 and TRBJ1-5, the CDR3 gives the full variable domain: DTGVSQNPRHKITKRGQNVTFRCDPISEHNRLYWYRQTLGQGPEFLTYFQNEAQLEKSRLLSDRFSAERPKGSFSTLEIQRTEQGDSAMYLCASSSLGQPQHFGDGTRLSIL.

The chain recombines TRBV30 with TRBJ1-2, with 8 bases fitting TRBD1. Germline values: CDR1 GTSNPN, CDR2 SVGIG (reference sequence). This CDR3 spans 14 amino acids. Trimming took 5 bases from V and 8 from J; bases not matched to a gene: 13. CDR3 sequence (DNA): TGTGCCTGGGGAGGGGACAGGACCCCTTTCGGCTACACCTTC. This translates into CAWGGDRTPFGYTF. The whole variable domain, remainder taken from reference TRBV30 and TRBJ1-2, is SQTIHQWPATLVQPVGSPLSLECTVEGTSNPNLYWYRQAAGRGLQLLFYSVGIGQISSEVPQNLSASRPQDRQFILSSKKLLLSDSGFYLCAWGGDRTPFGYTFGSGTRLTVV.

In this sample, this clone turned up once. The chain employs TRBV28 and TRBJ1-1, with 7 nucleotides matching TRBD1. The V and J ends lost 5 bases and 8 bases, in that order; junction bases with no gene match: 8. The germline gives CDR1 MDHEN, CDR2 SYDVKM. The CDR3 is 13 amino acids. The CDR3 spells CASSNRGRTEAFF. The CDR3 DNA sequence: TGTGCCAGCAGTAACAGGGGACGGACGGAAGCTTTCTTT.